One and the same sample provided the 14 T cell receptor beta chains below, sequenced in a study of shared clonotypes between healthy human individuals. The method was immunoSEQ multiplex PCR; TCRdb's version includes in-frame clones alone and lacks a portion of them. The sample yields 1,500,000 or so clones, approximately 98.5% seen once. Specimen: naive CD4+ T cells sorted from blood. Noted subset: CD45RA+ positively selected. The source of these receptors is a man aged 25-45 years in good health.

The V and J genes are TRBV5-1 and TRBJ1-1, with a tentative D call TRBD1 (5 bases). CDR1 SGHRS and CDR2 YFSETQ come from the germline V gene. This CDR3 has 14 amino acids. The V and J ends lost 5 bases and 10 bases respectively, with 21 bases between them. CDR3 residues: CASSAPGGGEGAFF. CDR3 DNA sequence: TGCGCCAGCAGTGCTCCCGGGGGAGGGGAGGGAGCTTTCTTT.

A note on this clone: The same CDR3 is also encoded by other DNA sequences in this sample. The chain combines TRBV9 with TRBJ1-1; D gene unclear. The germline V gene has CDR1 SGDLS and CDR2 YYNGEE. Trimming pared 0 bases from V and 0 bases from J, leaving 6 bases between. This CDR3 spans 14 amino acids. CDR3 nucleotides: TGTGCCAGCAGCGTAGGGTTGATGAACACTGAAGCTTTCTTT. It encodes CASSVGLMNTEAFF.

V gene TRBV18 combines with J gene TRBJ1-3, with D tentatively TRBD1 (6 bases). CDR1 is KGHSH and CDR2 is LQKENI in the germline V gene. The CDR3 runs to 16 residues. Deletions cut 2 bases from V and 0 bases from J, with 11 bases between. CDR3 DNA: TGTGCCAGCTCACCAACAGGGATGTTCTCTGGAAACACCATATATTTT. As protein: CASSPTGMFSGNTIYF. The full variable domain, with the rest looked up from reference TRBV18 and TRBJ1-3, is NAGVMQNPRHLVRRRGQEARLRCSPMKGHSHVYWYRQLPEEGLKFMVYLQKENIIDESGMPKERFSAEFPKEGPSILRIQQVVRGDSAAYFCASSPTGMFSGNTIYFGEGSWLTVV.

This sequence joins TRBV28 and TRBJ2-7; D unresolved. The CDR3 runs 12 residues. V was pared by 2 bases and J by 3 bases, with 5 bases between. Germline V lookup: CDR1 MDHEN, CDR2 SYDVKM. This CDR3 is CASSLERYEQYF. The CDR3 DNA follows: TGTGCCAGCAGTTTAGAACGCTACGAGCAGTACTTC. Looking up the rest from reference TRBV28 and TRBJ2-7 gives the full variable domain: DVKVTQSSRYLVKRTGEKVFLECVQDMDHENMFWYRQDPGLGLRLIYFSYDVKMKEKGDIPEGYSVSREKKERFSLILESASTNQTSMYLCASSLERYEQYFGPGTRLTVT.

Comment on this clone: Other nucleotide sequences in the sample specify the same CDR3. The rearrangement links TRBV5-1 to TRBJ1-1; 9 bases map to TRBD1. V lost 4 bases and J lost 1; bases outside the gene matches: 2. The germline V gene encodes CDR1 SGHRS and CDR2 YFSETQ. The CDR3 runs 14 residues. The CDR3: CASSLDRGNTEAFF. For the CDR3, the DNA is TGCGCCAGCAGCCTGGACAGGGGGAACACTGAAGCTTTCTTT.

V and J are TRBV28 and TRBJ2-7; D possibly corresponds to TRBD2 (6 bases). Germline CDR1 reads MDHEN; CDR2 reads SYDVKM. The CDR3 sequence is 15 residues long. Between the trimmed V and J ends, which lost 2 bases and 7 bases, there was a span of 18 bases. Here the CDR3 DNA reads TGTGCCAGCAGTTTACCGTCCGGGGCGGGATGGGAGCAGTACTTC. Protein sequence: CASSLPSGAGWEQYF.

This chain uses TRBV9 with TRBJ2-2, with 8 bases aligning to TRBD2. The CDR3 loop spans 17 amino acids. The trim removed 4 bases at V and 0 bases at J, leaving 8 bases unmatched. The V gene's germline CDR1 is SGDLS and CDR2 YYNGEE. The CDR3, as DNA: TGTGCCAGCAGCCCAAAGCTGCGGGGGGCGAACACCGGGGAGCTGTTTTTT. It translates to CASSPKLRGANTGELFF.

The V call is TRBV4-3, the J call TRBJ1-2; D is unresolved. This CDR3 contains 13 residues. With 10 bases removed from V and 4 bases from J, the gap between germline ends came to 16 bases. Germline loops: CDR1 LGHNA, CDR2 YSLEER. DNA for the CDR3: TGCGCCACCTCATTCGGACTAGGCTATGGCTACACCTTC. This gives the protein CATSFGLGYGYTF.

The V call is TRBV18, the J call TRBJ1-1; the D gene is possibly TRBD1 (6 bases). Trimming removed 0 bases from V and 3 bases from J, with 14 bases in between. CDR3 size: 16 residues. The V gene's germline CDR1 is KGHSH and CDR2 LQKENI. CDR3 coding DNA: TGTGCCAGCTCACCACCGGGCGGGGGGCAGGACACTGAAGCTTTCTTT. It is translated as CASSPPGGGQDTEAFF.

The chain couples TRBV10-2 to TRBJ1-4; the D gene is possibly TRBD1 (5 bases). The length of the CDR3 is 12 residues. Trimming took off 4 bases at V and 12 bases at J, with 12 bases between the two ends. CDR1 WSHSY and CDR2 SAAADI come from the germline V gene. The CDR3 loop reads CASSAQGGELFF. The DNA for the CDR3 is TGCGCCAGCAGTGCCCAGGGAGGGGAACTGTTTTTT.

The chain uses TRBV27 and TRBJ2-6, with D perhaps assigned TRBD1 or TRBD2 (6 bases each). The CDR3 loop spans 18 amino acids. V lost 3 bases and J 1 base, leaving 16 bases between the germline ends. Per germline, CDR1 MNHEY and CDR2 SMNVEV (reference sequence). The CDR3 coding sequence is TGTGCCAGCAGTTTTAGAAGGGGGGTGGCGTCTGGGGCCAACGTCCTGACTTTC. Protein product: CASSFRRGVASGANVLTF.

The V call is TRBV29-1, the J call TRBJ1-4, with D tentatively TRBD1 (5 bases). The germline V gene encodes CDR1 SQVTM and CDR2 ANQGSEA. This CDR3 is built from 13 residues. Trimming removed 6 bases from V and 2 bases from J, with 10 bases in between. In nucleotides, the CDR3 is TGCAGCGTACGCCGGGACACTAATGAAAAACTGTTTTTT. Its protein product is CSVRRDTNEKLFF.

The J gene is TRBJ2-3, the V gene TRBV28, with D uncertain. CDR3 size: 14 residues. From germline, CDR1 is MDHEN and CDR2 SYDVKM. The ends were cut back, 4 bases at V and 9 bases at J, with 17 bases in the middle. The CDR3 loop is CASSSTLAAATQYF. The CDR3 region has the DNA TGTGCCAGCAGTTCGACGTTGGCGGCCGCCACGCAGTATTTT.

The chain links TRBV6-5 to TRBJ1-5; 9 bases map to TRBD1. There are 16 residues in the CDR3. CDR1 and CDR2 (germline): MNHEY, SVGAGI. V shed 2 bases and J 3 bases; nucleotides not matched to a gene: 5. The CDR3 protein is CASSYLGTGLNQPQHF. The CDR3 region has the DNA TGTGCCAGCAGTTACCTCGGGACAGGGCTCAATCAGCCCCAGCATTTT.